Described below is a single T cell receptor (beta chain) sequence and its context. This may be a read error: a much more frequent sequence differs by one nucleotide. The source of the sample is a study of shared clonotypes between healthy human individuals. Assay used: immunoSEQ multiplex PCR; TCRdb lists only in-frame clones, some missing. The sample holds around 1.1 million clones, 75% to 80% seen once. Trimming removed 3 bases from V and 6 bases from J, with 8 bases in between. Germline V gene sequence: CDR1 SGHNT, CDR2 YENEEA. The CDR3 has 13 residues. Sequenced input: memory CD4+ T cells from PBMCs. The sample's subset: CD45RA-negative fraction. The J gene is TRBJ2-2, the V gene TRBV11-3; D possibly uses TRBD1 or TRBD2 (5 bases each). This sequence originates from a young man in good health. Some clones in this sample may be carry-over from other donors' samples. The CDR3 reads CASSFRDPGELFF. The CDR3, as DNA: TGTGCCAGCAGCTTCAGGGACCCCGGGGAGCTGTTTTTT.